These 10 T cell receptor beta chains share one sample of origin, sequenced in a study of blood T cell repertoires in COVID-19 (dated by TCRdb to about 2020). The library was built by means of the immunoSEQ multiplex PCR assay. TCRdb obtained this table from immuneACCESS and retained in-frame rearrangements with V and J assigned. These tables miss some clones; where compared with another copy, unresolved V genes account for less than half of the shortfall, and the remainder is unexplained. This sample comprises 45,000 to 60,000 clones, approximately 84% of them detected only once. The top ten constitute approximately 2.5% of the sample. The sequenced material came from peripheral blood. Receptor source: a man between 50 and 59 years old with acute or convalescent COVID-19.

Of note for this clone: Other nucleotide sequences from this sample produce the same CDR3. This chain joins TRBV6-5 and TRBJ1-2; 11 positions agree with TRBD1. The V segment lost 5 bases and the J segment 6 bases; nucleotides outside the gene matches: 2. The CDR3 is made up of 13 amino acids. The germline CDR1 and CDR2 sequences are MNHEY and SVGAGI. CDR3 sequence (DNA): TGTGCCAGCAGTCTGGACAGGGGGCATGGCTACACCTTC. Its translation: CASSLDRGHGYTF.

J is TRBJ2-1 and V is TRBV7-3, with TRBD2 matching over 9 bases. The germline V gene has CDR1 SGHTA and CDR2 FQGTGA. There are 19 residues in the CDR3. After removal of 5 bases from V and 1 base from J, the junction contained 15 bases not matched to a gene. The CDR3 region is CASSQYTGTSRESYNEQFF. CDR3 coding DNA: TGTGCCAGCAGCCAATACACCGGGACTAGCAGGGAGTCCTACAATGAGCAGTTCTTC.

This clone was seen a handful of times. The chain is built from TRBV4-1 and TRBJ1-5, with D unresolved. Germline CDR1 reads MGHRA; CDR2 reads YSYEKL. Deletions cut 1 base from V and 0 bases from J, with 10 bases between. The CDR3 covers 16 residues. DNA for the CDR3: TGCGCCAGCAGCCAAGGACCAGCGCATAGCAATCAGCCCCAGCATTTT. It yields the protein CASSQGPAHSNQPQHF.

The chain is built from TRBV29-1 and TRBJ2-3, with 8 bases matching TRBD2. The CDR3 length is 16 residues. The junction had 14 bases not matched to a gene; V was cut back by 7 bases and J by 2 bases. CDR1 and CDR2 from the germline V gene are SQVTM and ANQGSEA. Written as DNA, the CDR3 is TGCAGCGGGAACGTACTAAGCGGGAGAGACACAGATACGCAGTATTTT. Translation gives CSGNVLSGRDTDTQYF.

The rearrangement joins TRBV28 to TRBJ1-4, with TRBD1 as a possible D gene (5 bases). This CDR3 comprises 15 residues. CDR1 is MDHEN and CDR2 is SYDVKM in the germline V gene. Deletions cut 7 bases from V and 4 bases from J, with 16 bases between. The CDR3: CASNLGGVGNEKLFF. The DNA of the CDR3 is TGTGCCAGCAACTTGGGGGGGGTAGGTAATGAAAAACTGTTTTTT.

The chain carries TRBV24-1 and TRBJ2-3, with 7 bases matching TRBD2. The germline CDR1 and CDR2 sequences are KGHDR and SFDVKD. The trim removed 3 bases at V and 6 bases at J, leaving 8 bases unmatched. The CDR3 sequence is 15 residues long. CDR3 protein: CATSDRRLADDTQYF. In DNA form, the CDR3 reads TGTGCCACCAGTGATCGAAGACTAGCCGATGATACGCAGTATTTT.

The V gene is TRBV5-1, the J gene TRBJ2-1; maybe TRBD2 (5 bases). V lost 0 bases, J lost 0 bases, and 13 bases lay in between. CDR1 and CDR2 from the germline V gene are SGHRS and YFSETQ. This CDR3 is built from 17 residues. This CDR3 reads CASSLAGVGSSYNEQFF. CDR3 DNA sequence: TGCGCCAGCAGCTTGGCCGGGGTAGGGAGCTCCTACAATGAGCAGTTCTTC.

This chain connects TRBV4-1 to TRBJ2-5; 8 bases are shared with TRBD1. V dropped 4 bases and J dropped 4; count of bases not matched to a gene: 2. The CDR3 totals 13 residues. In germline, CDR1 is MGHRA, CDR2 YSYEKL. The CDR3 here is CASSLGTGETQYF. For the CDR3, the DNA is TGCGCCAGCAGCCTAGGGACAGGAGAGACCCAGTACTTC.

The rearrangement links TRBV5-4 to TRBJ2-1; D is perhaps TRBD2 (7 bases). CDR1 SGHNT and CDR2 YYREEE come from the germline V gene (reference sequence). V lost 8 bases and J 0 bases, leaving 15 bases between the germline ends. The CDR3 loop spans 15 amino acids. CDR3 sequence reads: CASRGGPVSYNEQFF. The CDR3 DNA sequence: TGTGCCAGTAGGGGGGGCCCAGTCTCCTACAATGAGCAGTTCTTC.

This sequence joins TRBV18 and TRBJ1-3; 10 positions match TRBD1. The germline V gene has CDR1 KGHSH and CDR2 LQKENI. The CDR3 consists of 17 residues. The V and J ends lost 3 bases and 0 bases, in that order; junction bases with no gene match: 5. The CDR3 protein is CASSPVGQGNSGNTIYF. The CDR3 DNA reads TGTGCCAGCTCACCCGTGGGACAGGGGAACTCTGGAAACACCATATATTTT. Drawing the rest from reference TRBV18 and TRBJ1-3, the complete variable domain is NAGVMQNPRHLVRRRGQEARLRCSPMKGHSHVYWYRQLPEEGLKFMVYLQKENIIDESGMPKERFSAEFPKEGPSILRIQQVVRGDSAAYFCASSPVGQGNSGNTIYFGEGSWLTVV.